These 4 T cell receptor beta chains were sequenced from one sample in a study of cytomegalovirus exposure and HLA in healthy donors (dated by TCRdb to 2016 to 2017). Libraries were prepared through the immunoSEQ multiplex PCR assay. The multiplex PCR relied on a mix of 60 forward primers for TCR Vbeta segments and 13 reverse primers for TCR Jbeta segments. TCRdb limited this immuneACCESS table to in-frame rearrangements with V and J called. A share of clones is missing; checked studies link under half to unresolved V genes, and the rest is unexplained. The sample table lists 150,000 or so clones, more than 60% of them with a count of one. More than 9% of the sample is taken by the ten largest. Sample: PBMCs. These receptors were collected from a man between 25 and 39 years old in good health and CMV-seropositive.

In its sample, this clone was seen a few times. The CDR3, as DNA: TGCGCCAGCAGCCAAGGGACAGGGGCAAATGAAAAACTGTTTTTT. Amino acid sequence: CASSQGTGANEKLFF. This sequence joins TRBV4-1 and TRBJ1-4; TRBD1 matches 9 bases. V shed 1 base and J 5 bases; nucleotides not matched to a gene: 2. The length of the CDR3 is 15 residues. CDR1 and CDR2 from the germline V gene are MGHRA and YSYEKL.

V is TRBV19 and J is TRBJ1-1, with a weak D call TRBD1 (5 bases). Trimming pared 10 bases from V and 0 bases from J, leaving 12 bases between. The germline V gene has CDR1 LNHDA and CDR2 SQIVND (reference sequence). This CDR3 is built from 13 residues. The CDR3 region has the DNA TGTGCCACCTCCGAAGGGGTGAACACTGAAGCTTTCTTT. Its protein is CATSEGVNTEAFF.

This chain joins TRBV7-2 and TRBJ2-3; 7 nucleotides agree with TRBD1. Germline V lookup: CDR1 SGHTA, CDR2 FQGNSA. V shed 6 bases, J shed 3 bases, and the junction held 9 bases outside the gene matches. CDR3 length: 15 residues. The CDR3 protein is CASRPQGLGTDTQYF. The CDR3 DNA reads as TGTGCCAGCAGACCACAGGGGTTGGGAACAGATACGCAGTATTTT.

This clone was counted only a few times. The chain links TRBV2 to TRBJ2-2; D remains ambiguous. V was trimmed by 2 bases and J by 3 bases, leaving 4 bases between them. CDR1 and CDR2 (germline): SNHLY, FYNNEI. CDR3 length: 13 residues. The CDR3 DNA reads TGTGCCAGCAGTGAACATGACACCGGGGAGCTGTTTTTT. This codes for CASSEHDTGELFF.